The next 29 T cell receptor beta chains were all read from a single sample in a study of blood T cells in healthy people across ages. Together with a sample-barcoded 5' primer, a J-beta primer mix was included in a second PCR lasting about 6 to 11 cycles. A single record per CDR3 protein comes from TCRdb applying MiXCR to the 5' RACE reads. Here the sample spans about 1.8 million distinct CDR3 sequences, just under 50% being singletons. The material sequenced was blood. The receptor source for this set is a woman aged 40 to 50 in good health.

The rearrangement links TRBV21-1 to TRBJ1-5; TRBD1 reflects the table's D call only, with no check against the DNA. TRBV21-1 is a pseudogene locus. The CDR3 totals 15 residues. CDR3 in amino acids: CASSNTGTIYQPQHF. CDR3 coding DNA: TGTGCCAGCAGCAATACAGGGACAATATATCAGCCCCAGCATTTT.

The rearrangement uses TRBV7-3 and TRBJ2-5; 11 bases map to TRBD2. The J call may be faulty, since TRBJ2-7 better matches the DNA end. Germline V gene data show CDR1 as SGHTA and CDR2 as FQGTGA. The CDR3 runs 15 residues. The chain's CDR3 is CASSSTSGSHHEQYF. In DNA form, the CDR3 reads TGTGCCAGCAGTTCCACTAGCGGGAGTCACCACGAGCAGTACTTC.

V is TRBV12-3 or TRBV12-4 and J is TRBJ2-1; D gene unclear. This CDR3 has 12 residues. Trimming pared 2 bases from V and 9 bases from J, leaving 8 bases between. This CDR3 is CASSLLEPEQFF. The DNA of the CDR3 is TGTGCCAGCAGTTTATTGGAGCCTGAGCAGTTCTTC.

This clonotype appeared a few times. The chain employs TRBV24-1 and TRBJ2-1; tentatively, D is TRBD1 or TRBD2 (5 bases each). The CDR3 runs 16 residues. V lost 4 bases, J lost 2 bases, and 14 bases lay in between. Germline V lookup: CDR1 KGHDR, CDR2 SFDVKD. This CDR3 reads CATSDPGTGAYNEQFF. In DNA, the CDR3 is TGTGCCACCAGTGACCCCGGGACCGGGGCCTACAATGAGCAGTTCTTC.

The genes are TRBV4-1 and TRBJ2-7; no reliable D call. Germline V gives CDR1 MGHRA, CDR2 YSYEKL. The CDR3 covers 14 residues. Trimming took off 2 bases at V and 7 bases at J, with 15 bases between the two ends. The CDR3 DNA follows: TGCGCCAGCAGCCAATATGCCCCGATGGGGGAGCAGTACTTC. This codes for CASSQYAPMGEQYF.

This clonotype was seen only once. The chain is built from TRBV28 and TRBJ1-2; 7 bases align to TRBD1. Per the germline V gene, CDR1 is MDHEN and CDR2 is SYDVKM. Unmatched junction bases numbered 10, after V lost 2 bases and J lost 7 bases. CDR3 length: 15 amino acids. As DNA, the CDR3 is TGTGCCAGCAGTTTAAGCCAGGGGGGACCGGGTGGCTACACCTTC. Translation: CASSLSQGGPGGYTF.

The CDR3 nucleotides read TGCAGTGCCAGTAGCTTAGCGGGGGGTTCCGGTGAGCAGTACTTC. Translating it yields CSASSLAGGSGEQYF. V usage is TRBV20-1 and J usage is TRBJ2-1, with 10 positions matching TRBD2. TRBJ2-7 explains the end of the DNA better; the J call may be wrong. The germline CDR1 and CDR2 sequences are DFQATT and SNEGSKA (reference sequence). The CDR3 contains 15 residues.

This clonotype showed up just once. This rearrangement joins TRBV13 to TRBJ1-1, with TRBD1 matching 8 bases. Germline trimming cut 5 bases from V and 5 bases from J; bases unmatched to any gene: 7. The germline V gene encodes CDR1 PRHDT and CDR2 FYEKMQ (reference sequence). The CDR3 spans 14 residues. Here the CDR3 reads CASSTRTGITEAFF. CDR3 coding DNA: TGTGCCAGCAGCACTCGGACAGGGATTACTGAAGCTTTCTTT.

This clonotype has only one observation. The chain is built from TRBV5-1 and TRBJ2-2, with 7 bases lining up with TRBD1. J was trimmed by 0 bases and V by 2 bases; bases with no gene match: 4. The CDR3 length is 16 residues. Germline loops: CDR1 SGHRS, CDR2 YFSETQ. The CDR3 DNA sequence: TGCGCCAGCAGCTTCACCGGGACAGCGAACACCGGGGAGCTGTTTTTT. Protein: CASSFTGTANTGELFF.

The V and J genes are TRBV12-3 or TRBV12-4 and TRBJ1-3; D not certain. Trimming took off 8 bases at V and 0 bases at J, with 8 bases between the two ends. There are 13 residues in the CDR3. The CDR3 sequence is CASGVHSGNTIYF. The CDR3, as DNA: TGTGCCAGCGGGGTTCACTCTGGAAACACCATATATTTT.

This clonotype was seen a few times. This chain connects TRBV6-2 or TRBV6-3 to TRBJ2-6, with 7 bases fitting TRBD1. Germline CDR1 is MNHEY and CDR2 is SVGEGT. The ends lost 1 base at V and 0 bases at J; junction bases unmatched: 3. CDR3 length: 17 residues. This chain's CDR3 is CASSYYAGGSGANVLTF. CDR3 DNA: TGTGCCAGCAGTTACTATGCAGGGGGCTCTGGGGCCAACGTCCTGACTTTC.

This clonotype was found once. The chain has TRBV4-2 and TRBJ2-7; D is perhaps TRBD1 or TRBD2 (6 bases each). The CDR3 runs to 15 residues. Trimming took off 10 bases at V and 1 base at J, with 20 bases between the two ends. Germline V lookup: CDR1 LGHNA, CDR2 YNFKEQ. The CDR3 is CATAGGGEPSYEQYF. CDR3 nucleotide sequence: TGTGCCACAGCTGGGGGCGGGGAGCCTTCCTACGAGCAGTACTTC.

The CDR3 DNA reads TGTGCCAGCAGCCCCGGCCGGGACAGGCCCATGAACACTGAAGCTTTCTTT. Translation gives CASSPGRDRPMNTEAFF. V usage is TRBV27 and J usage is TRBJ1-1, with 8 nucleotides matching TRBD1. Trimming removed 6 bases from V and 0 bases from J; junction bases left unmatched: 12. Germline V gives CDR1 MNHEY, CDR2 SMNVEV (reference sequence). This CDR3 contains 17 residues.

This clonotype was picked up a small number of times. The rearrangement links TRBV10-3 to TRBJ2-3, with D perhaps matching TRBD2 (6 bases). CDR3 length equals 13 residues. In germline, CDR1 is ENHRY, CDR2 SYGVKD. The V end was cut by 7 bases, the J end by 3 bases, with 11 bases between. The DNA of the CDR3 is TGTGCCATCAAGGGGAGGAAGACAGATACGCAGTATTTT. Its translation: CAIKGRKTDTQYF.

V usage is TRBV5-1 and J usage is TRBJ2-7, with D possibly being TRBD1 or TRBD2 (5 bases each). The germline CDR1 and CDR2 sequences are SGHRS and YFSETQ. There are 16 residues in the CDR3. Trimming left V 3 bases short and J 7 bases short, with 23 bases between. The CDR3 spells CASSSRRIDGGGEQYF. The CDR3 bases are TGCGCCAGCAGCTCCCGGCGGATAGACGGTGGGGGAGAGCAGTACTTC.

This sequence joins TRBV6-2 or TRBV6-3 and TRBJ2-1, with TRBD2 matching 10 bases. Germline trimming cut 2 bases from V and 6 bases from J; bases unmatched to any gene: 7. CDR1 is MNHEY and CDR2 is SVGEGT in the germline V gene. This CDR3 comprises 16 residues. This CDR3 is CASSYPGLASGNEQFF. The CDR3 region has the DNA TGTGCCAGCAGTTACCCGGGACTAGCGAGTGGCAATGAGCAGTTCTTC.

The CDR3 reads CSARVPGSTEAFF. The CDR3, as DNA: TGCAGTGCTAGAGTCCCAGGGTCCACTGAAGCTTTCTTT. V and J are TRBV20-1 and TRBJ1-1, with D perhaps matching TRBD1 (5 bases). V dropped 1 base and J dropped 4 bases, with 10 bases sitting between them. Germline assignment: CDR1 DFQATT and CDR2 SNEGSKA (reference sequence). This CDR3 spans 13 amino acids.

The gene calls are TRBV20-1 and TRBJ2-1; TRBD1 aligns across 7 bases. Germline V gene lookup returns CDR1 DFQATT and CDR2 SNEGSKA (reference sequence). The CDR3 spans 15 residues. The ends lost 5 bases at V and 0 bases at J; junction bases unmatched: 7. CDR3 residues: CSAEGAGGSYNEQFF. The CDR3 DNA sequence: TGCAGTGCTGAGGGGGCCGGAGGCTCCTACAATGAGCAGTTCTTC.

The gene calls are TRBV28 and TRBJ2-7; possible D gene TRBD2, 7 bases. The germline V gene encodes CDR1 MDHEN and CDR2 SYDVKM. The CDR3 is 16 residues long. V lost 5 bases and J 5 bases, leaving 22 bases between the germline ends. The CDR3 region has the DNA TGTGCCAGCAGTCCTAACTTAGGGGGGGGAAGGGACGAGCAGTACTTC. Residues: CASSPNLGGGRDEQYF.

The count of this clonotype is one. V is TRBV5-6 and J is TRBJ2-5, with D possibly TRBD2 on 6 matching bases. The CDR3 has 14 amino acids. Trimming shortened V by 4 bases and J by 1 base, and 11 bases separated the two germline ends. Germline V gives CDR1 SGHDT, CDR2 YYEEEE. The CDR3 spells CASSGVAAQETQYF. CDR3 bases: TGTGCCAGCAGCGGAGTAGCGGCCCAAGAGACCCAGTACTTC.

This clonotype has just a few counts. J is TRBJ2-3 and V is TRBV5-1; D call uncertain. The germline V and J ends were trimmed by 2 bases and 4 bases, with 8 bases remaining between them. The CDR3 runs to 13 residues. CDR1 is SGHRS and CDR2 is YFSETQ in the germline V gene. This CDR3 is CASSLMIADTQYF. The CDR3 nucleotides read TGCGCCAGCAGCTTAATGATCGCAGATACGCAGTATTTT.

This clonotype came up a few times. CDR3 region: CSVTGTEYEQYF. CDR3 coding DNA: TGCAGCGTTACCGGGACAGAGTACGAGCAGTACTTC. The rearrangement uses TRBV29-1 and TRBJ2-7; TRBD1 matches 7 bases. The CDR3 has 12 amino acids. CDR1 SQVTM and CDR2 ANQGSEA come from the germline V gene. V shed 5 bases, J shed 4 bases, and the junction held 5 bases outside the gene matches.

The chain combines TRBV29-1 with TRBJ1-2; D call uncertain. The CDR3 runs 18 residues. Germline V gives CDR1 SQVTM, CDR2 ANQGSEA. Deletions cut 2 bases from V and 0 bases from J, with 22 bases between. CDR3 bases: TGCAGCGTTGAACTCCTTACCTCGGACCGCTTAGCTAACTATGGCTACACCTTC. The encoded protein is CSVELLTSDRLANYGYTF.

In its sample, this clonotype was seen a few times. This chain uses TRBV20-1 with TRBJ1-1, with a weak D call TRBD1 (6 bases). The CDR3 is made up of 14 amino acids. CDR1 and CDR2 (germline): DFQATT, SNEGSKA (reference sequence). V gave up 1 base and J gave up 2 bases, with 11 bases separating them. The CDR3 protein is CSARVGGPNTEAFF. CDR3 in DNA: TGCAGTGCTAGAGTTGGGGGGCCTAACACTGAAGCTTTCTTT.

The chain joins TRBV12-3 or TRBV12-4 to TRBJ1-2, with D perhaps matching TRBD1 (6 bases). This CDR3 contains 15 residues. Trimming shortened V by 3 bases and J by 4 bases, and 15 bases separated the two germline ends. CDR3 residues: CASSFGQGYRYGYTF. The CDR3 coding sequence is TGTGCCAGCAGTTTCGGGCAGGGGTATCGCTATGGCTACACCTTC.

V is TRBV5-1 and J is TRBJ2-7; TRBD1 aligns across 7 bases. V dropped 4 bases and J dropped 5; count of bases not matched to a gene: 15. This CDR3 comprises 16 residues. Germline V gene data show CDR1 as SGHRS and CDR2 as YFSETQ. DNA of the CDR3: TGCGCCAGCAGCCATCAAAAGGGGGCAGGGTCGGACGAGCAGTACTTC. This sequence encodes CASSHQKGAGSDEQYF.

DNA for the CDR3: TGTGCCAGCAGCTTAGGGGGTCGGCTAGACGAGCAGTACTTC. Translating it yields CASSLGGRLDEQYF. V is TRBV13 and J is TRBJ2-5; D is undetermined. TRBJ2-7 explains the end of the DNA better; the J call may be wrong. Looked up from germline, CDR1 is PRHDT and CDR2 is FYEKMQ (reference sequence). The CDR3 is 14 residues long.

The chain employs TRBV27 and TRBJ2-5, with D possibly being TRBD1 or TRBD2 (7 bases each). The last part of the DNA fits TRBJ2-7 better; the J call may be wrong. This CDR3 contains 14 residues. Per the germline V gene, CDR1 is MNHEY and CDR2 is SMNVEV (reference sequence). CDR3 coding DNA: TGTGCCAGCAGTTTACAGGGGGGGTGGGGCGAGCAGTACTTC. It encodes CASSLQGGWGEQYF.

V and J are TRBV14 and TRBJ2-3, with 10 nucleotides matching TRBD2. CDR1 is SGHDN, CDR2 FVKESK, per germline. The CDR3 is 17 residues long. The J segment lost 1 base and the V segment lost 3 bases, leaving 7 bases of the junction unmatched. CDR3 region: CASSQVTGTSGTDTQYF. As DNA, the CDR3 is TGTGCCAGCAGCCAGGTGACCGGGACTAGCGGCACAGATACGCAGTATTTT.